The TCR beta chain described here comes from a study of blood T cell repertoires in COVID-19. As for the study in general: PBMCs, B-cell-depleted T cells, or T cells were the source of the cDNA or gDNA that made up the material.

Individuals aged 18 to 89 years were recruited from 24 US areas. Only in-frame clones appear in the TCRdb table, and some are missing; sequencing was by immunoSEQ multiplex PCR. The sample records about 160,000 clones, 84% being singletons. The CDR3 is 15 amino acids. The germline CDR1 and CDR2 sequences are KGHDR and SFDVKD. With 4 bases clipped from V and 1 base from J, the junction kept 4 bases outside the gene matches. The TCR originated in a woman aged 50 to 60 who had recovered from COVID-19. The sample consisted of PBMCs or T cells enriched from blood (not recorded which). The chain combines TRBV24-1 with TRBJ2-5, with 8 nucleotides matching TRBD2. The CDR3 loop reads CATSERSGIQETQYF. Here the CDR3 DNA reads TGTGCCACCAGTGAGCGTAGCGGGATCCAAGAGACCCAGTACTTC.